The 20 T cell receptor beta chains listed next were all sequenced from one sample in a study of T cells in localized non-small cell lung cancer. Generated by immunoSEQ multiplex PCR, the TCRdb table keeps only in-frame clones and is missing some. Of 35,000 to 45,000 clones detected, almost 90% appear once; the ten largest clones hold 2% to 3%. This specimen was peripheral blood, taken before any cancer treatment. These receptors were obtained from a female donor over 55 with stage I squamous cell lung carcinoma.

This clone was seen only a few times. V gene TRBV7-2 combines with J gene TRBJ2-7; 13 nucleotides align to TRBD2. Germline V gene lookup returns CDR1 SGHTA and CDR2 FQGNSA. The CDR3 contains 18 residues. Trimming cost V 0 bases and J 2 bases; bases outside gene matches: 7. The chain's CDR3 is CASSLAGLAGDIPYEQYF. DNA for the CDR3: TGTGCCAGCAGCTTAGCTGGACTAGCGGGGGACATACCCTACGAGCAGTACTTC. Based on the CDR3 plus reference TRBV7-2 and TRBJ2-7, the full variable domain is GAGVSQSPSNKVTEKGKDVELRCDPISGHTALYWYRQSLGQGLEFLIYFQGNSAPDKSGLPSDRFSAERTGGSVSTLTIQRTQQEDSAVYLCASSLAGLAGDIPYEQYFGPGTRLTVT.

The chain recombines TRBV7-3 with TRBJ2-1, with D tentatively TRBD1 (5 bases). V was pared by 1 base and J by 8 bases, with 15 bases between. This CDR3 is built from 15 residues. Germline CDR1 reads SGHTA; CDR2 reads FQGTGA. The CDR3 sequence: CASSLNRGAVDEQFF. DNA for the CDR3: TGTGCCAGCAGCTTAAACCGTGGGGCCGTCGATGAGCAGTTCTTC.

Of note for this clone: The junction does not match germline at one end; this may be a read error. The rearrangement links TRBV5-8 to TRBJ2-1; D gene ambiguous. Germline assignment: CDR1 SGHTS and CDR2 YDEGEE. This CDR3 region has 11 residues. CDR3 coding DNA: TGTGCCAGCAGCTTGACATTGGCTCCGATCTTC. Translating gives CASSLTLAPIF.

The J gene is TRBJ2-5, the V gene TRBV11-2, with D uncertain. Germline V lookup: CDR1 SGHAT, CDR2 FQNNGV. The CDR3 totals 11 residues. Trimming shortened V by 11 bases and J by 5 bases, and 12 bases separated the two germline ends. CDR3 DNA sequence: TGTGCCTACTCCACGGGTGAGACCCAGTACTTC. Residues: CAYSTGETQYF.

This rearrangement joins TRBV7-2 to TRBJ2-7; 7 nucleotides align to TRBD1. Germline V gene lookup returns CDR1 SGHTA and CDR2 FQGNSA. The V and J ends lost 5 bases and 3 bases, in that order; junction bases with no gene match: 10. The CDR3 has 15 residues. CDR3 sequence (DNA): TGTGCCAGCAGCAAACAGGGGTCCTTAAACTACGAGCAGTACTTC. Its protein product is CASSKQGSLNYEQYF.

The table lists this clone with a few counts. The gene calls are TRBV2 and TRBJ2-7; D perhaps matches TRBD2 (6 bases). Looked up from germline, CDR1 is SNHLY and CDR2 is FYNNEI. The CDR3 covers 15 residues. Trimming pared 4 bases from V and 5 bases from J, leaving 18 bases between. CDR3 in DNA: TGTGCCAGCAGTGTCGTGGTCCCTGGCGGGAACGAGCAGTACTTC. Its protein is CASSVVVPGGNEQYF.

The chain has TRBV5-1 and TRBJ2-1; 7 nucleotides line up with TRBD2. V shed 0 bases and J 6 bases; nucleotides not matched to a gene: 9. This CDR3 has 16 amino acids. The germline V gene encodes CDR1 SGHRS and CDR2 YFSETQ. In DNA form, the CDR3 reads TGCGCCAGCAGCTTGGAAGGGAGGGCGATCGGCAATGAGCAGTTCTTC. Residues: CASSLEGRAIGNEQFF.

This rearrangement joins TRBV9 to TRBJ1-1; D is undetermined. This CDR3 has 15 residues. V lost 4 bases and J lost 1, with 14 bases in between. Germline values: CDR1 SGDLS, CDR2 YYNGEE. CDR3 sequence reads: CASSPFILQNTEAFF. In DNA, the CDR3 is TGTGCCAGCAGCCCCTTTATTTTGCAGAACACTGAAGCTTTCTTT.

The chain carries TRBV7-9 and TRBJ2-3; the match to TRBD2 covers 10 bases. The CDR3 spans 18 residues. CDR1 and CDR2 (germline): SEHNR, FQNEAQ (reference sequence). V shed 3 bases and J 4 bases; nucleotides not matched to a gene: 13. CDR3 in amino acids: CASSFSRLAGVGPDTQYF. CDR3 DNA: TGTGCCAGCAGCTTTTCGAGGCTAGCGGGAGTTGGGCCAGATACGCAGTATTTT.

V gene TRBV5-4 combines with J gene TRBJ1-2; no reliable D call. Germline V gives CDR1 SGHNT, CDR2 YYREEE (reference sequence). The ends were cut back, 2 bases at V and 0 bases at J, with 8 bases in the middle. The CDR3 loop spans 14 amino acids. Here the CDR3 reads CASSFGGANYGYTF. CDR3 coding DNA: TGTGCCAGCAGCTTTGGTGGGGCTAACTATGGCTACACCTTC. The whole variable domain, remainder taken from reference TRBV5-4 and TRBJ1-2, is ETGVTQSPTHLIKTRGQQVTLRCSSQSGHNTVSWYQQALGQGPQFIFQYYREEENGRGNFPPRFSGLQFPNYSSELNVNALELDDSALYLCASSFGGANYGYTFGSGTRLTVV.

The chain links TRBV6-1 to TRBJ1-5; no clear D. V lost 0 bases to trimming and J lost 6 bases, with 6 bases between them. Germline CDR1 is MNHNS and CDR2 is SASEGT. CDR3 length: 13 amino acids. CDR3 nucleotides: TGTGCCAGCAGTGAAGCAGGGATTCAGCCCCAGCATTTT. As protein: CASSEAGIQPQHF.

CDR3 sequence (DNA): TGTGCCAGCAGCCAAGATCTAGCGGGACACTACGAGCAGTACTTC. This translates into CASSQDLAGHYEQYF. This chain connects TRBV4-2 to TRBJ2-7; 9 nucleotides align to TRBD2. This CDR3 has 15 residues. Germline loops: CDR1 LGHNA, CDR2 YNFKEQ. J gave up 3 bases and V 0 bases, and 3 bases lay outside the gene matches.

The gene calls are TRBV6-4 and TRBJ2-1; possibly TRBD1 for D (6 bases). Germline CDR1 reads MRHNA; CDR2 reads SNTAGT. This CDR3 is built from 13 residues. V was trimmed by 0 bases and J by 7 bases, leaving 7 bases between them. The CDR3 here is CASSDSDRNEQFF. The CDR3 DNA reads as TGTGCCAGCAGTGACTCCGACAGGAATGAGCAGTTCTTC.

This rearrangement joins TRBV30 to TRBJ2-5; TRBD1 matches at 9 bases. Per germline, CDR1 GTSNPN and CDR2 SVGIG (reference sequence). CDR3 length: 14 amino acids. V gave up 1 base and J gave up 5 bases; unmatched junction bases: 5. This chain's CDR3 is CAWSAYRGRETQYF. CDR3 DNA: TGTGCCTGGAGTGCCTACAGGGGGCGGGAGACCCAGTACTTC.

The chain carries TRBV14 and TRBJ2-3; 15 bases line up with TRBD2. Germline CDR1 and CDR2: SGHDN and FVKESK. This CDR3 contains 18 residues. The V and J ends lost 5 bases and 2 bases, in that order; junction bases with no gene match: 8. The CDR3 protein is CASSSLGLAGGLTDTQYF. CDR3 nucleotide sequence: TGTGCCAGCAGCTCGCTGGGACTAGCGGGAGGTCTCACAGATACGCAGTATTTT.

The chain carries TRBV18 and TRBJ1-4, with a tentative D call TRBD1 (6 bases). Germline V gene sequence: CDR1 KGHSH, CDR2 LQKENI. There are 14 residues in the CDR3. V lost 3 bases and J lost 8, with 13 bases in between. CDR3 sequence (DNA): TGTGCCAGCTCACCGTGGGGGCAGGACGAAAAACTGTTTTTT. Encoded protein: CASSPWGQDEKLFF.

J is TRBJ2-2 and V is TRBV19; 7 positions agree with TRBD1. This CDR3 contains 14 residues. Germline-derived CDR1 and CDR2 are LNHDA and SQIVND (reference sequence). The junction had 6 bases not matched to a gene; V was cut back by 5 bases and J by 6 bases. The CDR3 reads CASSSRQGAGELFF. CDR3 DNA: TGTGCCAGTAGTTCTCGACAGGGCGCCGGGGAGCTGTTTTTT.

The chain is built from TRBV19 and TRBJ1-1, with TRBD1 matching over 7 bases. CDR1 LNHDA and CDR2 SQIVND come from the germline V gene (reference sequence). The CDR3 is made up of 13 amino acids. Unmatched junction bases numbered 9, after V lost 10 bases and J lost 4 bases. This CDR3 reads CATDQGGGTEAFF. The CDR3 DNA is TGTGCCACGGACCAGGGGGGAGGCACTGAAGCTTTCTTT.

This clone was counted once. The chain combines TRBV27 with TRBJ2-1; 8 positions agree with TRBD2. There are 16 residues in the CDR3. Looked up from germline, CDR1 is MNHEY and CDR2 is SMNVEV (reference sequence). The trim removed 5 bases at V and 4 bases at J, leaving 10 bases unmatched. The DNA of the CDR3 is TGTGCCAGCAGTAGAACCACTAGCGGAGTTTACAATGAGCAGTTCTTC. Its translation is CASSRTTSGVYNEQFF.

The CDR3 loop is CASTSRVREGSGNTIYF. The DNA for the CDR3 is TGTGCCAGCACCTCCCGGGTGAGGGAGGGCTCTGGAAACACCATATATTTT. This chain connects TRBV11-2 to TRBJ1-3; no clear D gene. The CDR3 spans 17 residues. Between the trimmed V and J ends, which lost 7 bases and 0 bases, there was a span of 19 bases. CDR1 is SGHAT and CDR2 is FQNNGV in the germline V gene.